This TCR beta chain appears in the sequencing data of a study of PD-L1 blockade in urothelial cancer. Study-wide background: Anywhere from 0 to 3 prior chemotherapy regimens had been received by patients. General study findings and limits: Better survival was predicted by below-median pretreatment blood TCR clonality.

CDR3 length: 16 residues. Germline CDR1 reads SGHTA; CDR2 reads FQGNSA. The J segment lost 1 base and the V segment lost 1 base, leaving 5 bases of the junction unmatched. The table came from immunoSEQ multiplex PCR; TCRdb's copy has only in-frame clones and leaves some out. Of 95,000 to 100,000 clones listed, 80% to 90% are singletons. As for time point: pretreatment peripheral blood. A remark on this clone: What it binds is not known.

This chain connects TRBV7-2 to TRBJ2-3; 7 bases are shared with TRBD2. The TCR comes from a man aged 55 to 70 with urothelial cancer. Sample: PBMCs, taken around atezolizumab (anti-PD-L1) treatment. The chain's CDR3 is CASSLGLAARTDTQYF. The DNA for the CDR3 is TGTGCCAGCAGCTTAGGGCTAGCGGCCCGCACAGATACGCAGTATTTT.